The present T cell receptor (beta chain) was sequenced within a study of OX40 agonist ivuxolimab in advanced cancers. Repertoires were generated with immunoSEQ multiplex PCR, while TCRdb's copy carries only in-frame clones and drops some. The sample consists of more than 45,000 clones, roughly 82% of them appearing once. Findings of the study overall: Clonal expansion was seen in CD4+ and CD8+ blood T cells by week 6 at 0.1 to 3.0 mg/kg.

Concerning this clone: What it binds is not known.

CDR1 and CDR2 (germline): SGHNT, YYREEE (reference sequence). The CDR3 is 14 residues long. V lost 1 base and J 4 bases, leaving 12 bases between the germline ends. The rearrangement joins TRBV5-4 to TRBJ2-7, with D possibly TRBD2 on 6 matching bases. Sequencing used CD4+ or CD8+ T cells sorted from blood, obtained in a trial of the OX40 agonist ivuxolimab. The TCR originated in an adult with an advanced solid tumor such as melanoma, head and neck, liver or kidney cancer. Here the CDR3 reads CASSLNYGRYEQYF. The CDR3 nucleotides are TGTGCCAGCAGCTTGAATTACGGGAGATACGAGCAGTACTTC.